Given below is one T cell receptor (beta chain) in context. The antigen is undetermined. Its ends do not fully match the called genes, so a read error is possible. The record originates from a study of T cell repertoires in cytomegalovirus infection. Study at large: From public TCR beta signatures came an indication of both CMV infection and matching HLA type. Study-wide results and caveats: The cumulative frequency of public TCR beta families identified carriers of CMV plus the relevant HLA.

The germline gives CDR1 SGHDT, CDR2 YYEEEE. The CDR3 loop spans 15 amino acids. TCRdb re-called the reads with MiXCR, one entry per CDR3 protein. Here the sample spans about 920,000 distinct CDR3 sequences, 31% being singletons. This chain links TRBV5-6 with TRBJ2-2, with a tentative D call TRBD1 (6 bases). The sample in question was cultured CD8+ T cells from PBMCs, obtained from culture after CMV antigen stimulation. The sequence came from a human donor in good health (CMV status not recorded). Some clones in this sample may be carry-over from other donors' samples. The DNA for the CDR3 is TGTGCCAGCAGCTTAGGGACATTCGGCACCAGGGAGCTGTTTTTT. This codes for CASSLGTFGTRELFF.